The 13 T cell receptor beta chains presented below share a single source sample, sequenced in a study of blood T cell repertoires in COVID-19. TCRdb's table, derived via immunoSEQ multiplex PCR, lists solely in-frame clones and lacks some. The table shows 96,000 or so clones, with around 81% occurring only once. The specimen was peripheral blood. The receptors come from a man aged 80 or over with COVID-19, enrolled during active disease.

The genes are TRBV6-5 and TRBJ1-2, with TRBD1 identical over 12 bases. The J segment lost 4 bases and the V segment lost 8 bases, leaving 5 bases of the junction unmatched. From germline, CDR1 is MNHEY and CDR2 SVGAGI. CDR3 length: 14 amino acids. This CDR3 is CASRDRGRGYGYTF. CDR3 in DNA: TGTGCCAGCCGGGACAGGGGGCGCGGCTATGGCTACACCTTC.

This clone was picked up one time. The J gene is TRBJ2-7, the V gene TRBV7-6; 9 nucleotides line up with TRBD2. CDR1 SGHVS and CDR2 FNYEAQ come from the germline V gene. Trimming took 1 base from V and 4 from J; bases not matched to a gene: 5. The CDR3 totals 15 residues. The CDR3 DNA reads as TGTGCCAGCAGCTTAGGGGGACTAGCTGCATACGAGCAGTACTTC. This sequence encodes CASSLGGLAAYEQYF.

This clone was picked up a small number of times. J is TRBJ2-7 and V is TRBV4-2; 7 bases fit TRBD1. The germline V gene encodes CDR1 LGHNA and CDR2 YNFKEQ. The V and J ends lost 5 bases and 1 base, in that order; junction bases with no gene match: 11. This CDR3 comprises 16 residues. The CDR3 region has the DNA TGTGCCAGCAGCTCACATCCTGGGACAGAGTCCTACGAGCAGTACTTC. This translates into CASSSHPGTESYEQYF.

The chain's CDR3 is CSASREVSYNSPLHF. In nucleotides, the CDR3 is TGCAGTGCTAGTAGAGAGGTCTCCTATAATTCACCCCTCCACTTT. The chain is built from TRBV20-1 and TRBJ1-6; D is ambiguous. The V gene lost 3 bases and the J gene lost 0 bases, with 9 bases spanning the gap. CDR1 is DFQATT, CDR2 SNEGSKA, per germline (reference sequence). This CDR3 is built from 15 residues.

This chain uses TRBV10-3 with TRBJ1-4; possible D gene TRBD1, 5 bases. V was trimmed by 0 bases and J by 7 bases, leaving 12 bases between them. The V gene's germline CDR1 is ENHRY and CDR2 SYGVKD. This CDR3 is 15 amino acids long. This CDR3 is CAISESVGAGEKLFF. The CDR3 nucleotides read TGTGCCATCAGTGAGTCCGTAGGGGCAGGTGAAAAACTGTTTTTT.

CDR3: CAWTFPGGIYGYTF. In DNA form, the CDR3 reads TGTGCCTGGACCTTTCCAGGTGGTATTTATGGCTACACCTTC. V usage is TRBV30 and J usage is TRBJ1-2; no clear D. Germline values: CDR1 GTSNPN, CDR2 SVGIG (reference sequence). V dropped 4 bases and J dropped 5 bases, with 17 bases sitting between them. This CDR3 contains 14 residues.

This chain uses TRBV6-5 with TRBJ1-2; D gene unclear. V lost 7 bases to trimming and J lost 1 base, with 7 bases between them. The germline V gene has CDR1 MNHEY and CDR2 SVGAGI. The CDR3 runs 12 residues. The CDR3 DNA sequence: TGTGCCAGCACCCGAGATAACTATGGCTACACCTTC. It yields the protein CASTRDNYGYTF.

The chain couples TRBV11-3 to TRBJ2-2, with 10 bases fitting TRBD1. From germline, CDR1 is SGHNT and CDR2 YENEEA. J was trimmed by 7 bases and V by 5 bases; bases with no gene match: 4. The CDR3 extends over 14 amino acids. Here the CDR3 reads CASSRQGAGGELFF. Here the CDR3 DNA reads TGTGCCAGCAGCCGACAGGGGGCCGGCGGGGAGCTGTTTTTT.

The gene calls are TRBV4-2 and TRBJ2-2, with D tentatively TRBD1 (6 bases). This CDR3 contains 16 residues. Trimming took off 3 bases at V and 2 bases at J, with 13 bases between the two ends. Germline loops: CDR1 LGHNA, CDR2 YNFKEQ. The CDR3 sequence is CASSQGRDTNTGELFF. In DNA, the CDR3 is TGTGCCAGCAGCCAGGGCCGGGACACCAACACCGGGGAGCTGTTTTTT.

This clone was seen once. The chain links TRBV6-4 to TRBJ2-3, with unresolved D. Germline-derived CDR1 and CDR2 are MRHNA and SNTAGT. The CDR3 runs to 15 residues. The V gene lost 0 bases and the J gene lost 2 bases, with 9 bases spanning the gap. The DNA for the CDR3 is TGTGCCAGCAGTGACTCAGCGCGTACCACAGATACGCAGTATTTT. Residues: CASSDSARTTDTQYF.

This chain connects TRBV5-6 to TRBJ2-7, with 8 nucleotides matching TRBD2. The CDR3 has 16 amino acids. The germline V gene encodes CDR1 SGHDT and CDR2 YYEEEE. The V segment lost 0 bases and the J segment 5 bases; nucleotides outside the gene matches: 10. In DNA form, the CDR3 reads TGTGCCAGCAGCTTGGTCCTCCGGGGGGGCGATGACGAGCAGTACTTC. It specifies CASSLVLRGGDDEQYF.

CDR3 loop: CASSRRLRDNEQFF. The DNA for the CDR3 is TGTGCCAGCAGCCGAAGACTAAGGGATAATGAGCAGTTCTTC. The chain couples TRBV7-3 to TRBJ2-1; D is possibly TRBD2 (5 bases). Trimming stripped 5 bases from V and 7 bases from J, with 15 bases between. Germline-derived CDR1 and CDR2 are SGHTA and FQGTGA. This CDR3 has 14 amino acids.

The rearrangement joins TRBV7-2 to TRBJ1-4, with 8 positions matching TRBD1. CDR1 is SGHTA, CDR2 FQGNSA, per germline. The CDR3 sequence is 15 residues long. The V and J ends lost 5 bases and 3 bases, in that order; junction bases with no gene match: 5. In DNA form, the CDR3 reads TGTGCCAGCAGCCTACAGGGGGGACCTAATGAAAAACTGTTTTTT. It codes for CASSLQGGPNEKLFF.